What follows describes a single TCR beta chain. What it binds is unknown. The junction departs from the called germline gene at one end, perhaps through a read error. Sequencing used immunoSEQ multiplex PCR; TCRdb keeps in-frame clones, though not all of them. The sample records some 13,000 clones, about 70% being singletons. The record originates from a study of immune cell composition in non-small cell lung cancer. General study points: Squamous lung tumours showed higher top 10 clone scores and clonality than adenocarcinomas.

The CDR3 is 13 residues long. In germline, CDR1 is MNHEY, CDR2 SMNVEV (reference sequence). The chain uses TRBV27 and TRBJ1-1, with TRBD1 identical over 7 bases. This clonotype originated in a human donor with non-small cell lung cancer. The sequencing input was lung tumor tissue. CDR3 bases: TGTGCCAGCAGCCAGGGGGGCACTCCCAAAGCCCAGTTT. This encodes CASSQGGTPKAQF.